Presented here are 25 T cell receptor beta chains from one specimen sequenced in a study of naive and memory T cell subsets. The study's findings and limits: Especially in CD8 cells, naive repertoires contained a few larger clonotypes, possibly CD45RA-re-expressing memory cells.

Their antigens remain unidentified. The beta constant-region primer was an equimolar mix of two oligonucleotides covering TRBC1 and TRBC2. Nested alpha and beta constant-region primers with the SP2 primer drove four PCR rounds on ligated cDNA. TCRdb reprocessed the UMI-ligation and nested PCR reads with MiXCR, giving one entry per CDR3 protein. The profile covers about 160,000 distinct CDR3 sequences, with 22% appearing a single time and about 0.11% taken by the ten largest. Sequencing used naive CD4+ T cells from blood. These receptors all come from a human donor in good health.

The V call is TRBV6-2 or TRBV6-3, the J call TRBJ2-1, with 10 bases aligning to TRBD2. CDR1 and CDR2 (germline): MNHEY, SVGEGT. J gave up 4 bases and V 8 bases, and 2 bases lay outside the gene matches. The CDR3 loop spans 13 amino acids. CDR3 sequence reads: CASRLAGYNEQFF. CDR3 bases: TGTGCCAGCCGACTAGCGGGTTACAATGAGCAGTTCTTC.

This clonotype was found a few times. The gene calls are TRBV29-1 and TRBJ1-5; D possibly corresponds to TRBD1 (6 bases). Germline V gene sequence: CDR1 SQVTM, CDR2 ANQGSEA. There are 13 residues in the CDR3. With 5 bases removed from V and 4 bases from J, the gap between germline ends came to 12 bases. CDR3 amino acids: CSVSRGLNQPQHF. CDR3 bases: TGCAGCGTTTCCAGGGGCCTAAATCAGCCCCAGCATTTT.

This chain uses TRBV6-1 with TRBJ1-5, with D possibly being TRBD1 (5 bases). In germline, CDR1 is MNHNS, CDR2 SASEGT. The CDR3 has 14 residues. Trimming stripped 6 bases from V and 7 bases from J, with 16 bases between. In nucleotides, the CDR3 is TGTGCCAGCAGGGCCGGGACCCCGGCGCAGCCCCAGCATTTT. Translated, it gives CASRAGTPAQPQHF.

V gene TRBV18 combines with J gene TRBJ2-7; 7 bases are shared with TRBD1. CDR1 KGHSH and CDR2 LQKENI come from the germline V gene. This CDR3 has 16 residues. V shed 0 bases, J shed 4 bases, and the junction held 9 bases outside the gene matches. For the CDR3, the DNA is TGTGCCAGCTCACCACCTACACGACAGGGAAATTACGAGCAGTACTTC. This encodes CASSPPTRQGNYEQYF. Full variable domain (remainder filled in from reference TRBV18 and TRBJ2-7): NAGVMQNPRHLVRRRGQEARLRCSPMKGHSHVYWYRQLPEEGLKFMVYLQKENIIDESGMPKERFSAEFPKEGPSILRIQQVVRGDSAAYFCASSPPTRQGNYEQYFGPGTRLTVT.

The rearrangement joins TRBV14 to TRBJ2-6, with D possibly matching TRBD1 (5 bases). Germline V CDR1 and CDR2: SGHDN, FVKESK. V shed 0 bases and J shed 0 bases, with 12 bases lying between them. The length of the CDR3 is 18 residues. This CDR3 is CASSQESGRHSGANVLTF. The CDR3 DNA is TGTGCCAGCAGCCAAGAGTCAGGGCGCCACTCTGGGGCCAACGTCCTGACTTTC.

The table lists this clonotype with many counts. J is TRBJ2-7 and V is TRBV28; D is unresolved. The V and J ends lost 8 bases and 1 base respectively, with 12 bases between them. Per the germline V gene, CDR1 is MDHEN and CDR2 is SYDVKM. This CDR3 has 13 residues. The CDR3 loop is CASLSTASYEQYF. The CDR3 DNA reads TGTGCCAGCCTATCCACAGCATCCTACGAGCAGTACTTC.

The chain employs TRBV25-1 and TRBJ2-1; TRBD2 matches at 9 bases. The CDR3 runs 16 residues. Germline V gives CDR1 MGHDK, CDR2 SYGVNS. V dropped 7 bases and J dropped 6; count of bases not matched to a gene: 13. The chain's CDR3 is CASTLAGGPGVNEQFF. CDR3 DNA: TGTGCCAGCACGTTGGCGGGAGGGCCGGGTGTCAATGAGCAGTTCTTC.

This clonotype was found a few times. The chain has TRBV16 and TRBJ1-1; D gene unclear. The germline gives CDR1 KGHSY, CDR2 FQNENV. V was shortened by 1 base and J by 8 bases, with 14 bases between the two germline ends. The CDR3 has 14 amino acids. In DNA, the CDR3 is TGTGCCAGCAGCCAATGGCAAAGCAGGACCGAAGCTTTCTTT. Its translation: CASSQWQSRTEAFF.

This clonotype was detected ten times or more. DNA of the CDR3: TGTGCCAGCAGCAGGAGACAGGGGACGACAGATACGCAGTATTTT. This translates into CASSRRQGTTDTQYF. The rearrangement uses TRBV7-2 and TRBJ2-3; 8 positions match TRBD1. The CDR3 loop spans 15 amino acids. Germline CDR1 and CDR2: SGHTA and FQGNSA. After removal of 5 bases from V and 3 bases from J, the junction contained 7 bases not matched to a gene.

This clonotype was found once. At one end the junction does not follow the germline gene, possibly because of a read error. The V gene is TRBV12-3 or TRBV12-4, the J gene TRBJ2-2, with 12 bases aligning to TRBD2. The CDR3 extends over 15 amino acids. The CDR3 loop is CASSLAGGNPGELFF. The CDR3 DNA sequence: TGTGCCAGCAGCCTAGCGGGAGGGAACCCCGGGGAGCTGTTTTTT.

The V and J genes are TRBV6-5 and TRBJ2-7; 12 nucleotides agree with TRBD2. The trim removed 4 bases at V and 5 bases at J, leaving 9 bases unmatched. Germline CDR1 reads MNHEY; CDR2 reads SVGAGI. The CDR3 is 16 amino acids. The CDR3 DNA sequence: TGTGCCAGCAGTTCGGGCCTAGCGGGAGGGAACCACGAGCAGTACTTC. Protein sequence: CASSSGLAGGNHEQYF.

V is TRBV5-1 and J is TRBJ2-7, with 9 positions matching TRBD2. In germline, CDR1 is SGHRS, CDR2 YFSETQ. This CDR3 contains 14 residues. Unmatched junction bases numbered 4, after V lost 0 bases and J lost 6 bases. The CDR3 nucleotides are TGCGCCAGCAGCTTGGTTAGCGGGAGTCGCGAGCAGTACTTC. Its translation: CASSLVSGSREQYF. The full variable domain, with the rest looked up from reference TRBV5-1 and TRBJ2-7, is KAGVTQTPRYLIKTRGQQVTLSCSPISGHRSVSWYQQTPGQGLQFLFEYFSETQRNKGNFPGRFSGRQFSNSRSEMNVSTLELGDSALYLCASSLVSGSREQYFGPGTRLTVT.

This sequence joins TRBV14 and TRBJ2-3; D unclear. The CDR3 sequence is 13 residues long. The germline CDR1 and CDR2 sequences are SGHDN and FVKESK. V lost 4 bases, J lost 11 bases, and 16 bases lay in between. The CDR3 region is CASSRNIPELQYF. In DNA form, the CDR3 reads TGTGCCAGCAGCCGGAATATCCCCGAGTTGCAGTATTTT.

In its sample, this clonotype was seen a few times. This chain joins TRBV29-1 and TRBJ2-3; TRBD1 matches 9 bases. Per germline, CDR1 SQVTM and CDR2 ANQGSEA. Germline trimming cut 3 bases from V and 4 bases from J; bases unmatched to any gene: 5. This CDR3 spans 14 amino acids. The CDR3 here is CSVETGGNPDTQYF. DNA for the CDR3: TGCAGCGTTGAGACAGGGGGAAATCCAGATACGCAGTATTTT.

The chain has TRBV3-1 and TRBJ2-5; no firm D call. This CDR3 comprises 15 residues. V was trimmed by 1 base and J by 0 bases, leaving 9 bases between them. Germline CDR1 is LGHDT and CDR2 is YNNKEL (reference sequence). The CDR3 protein is CASSQGGRYQETQYF. The CDR3 DNA sequence: TGTGCCAGCAGCCAAGGAGGAAGGTACCAAGAGACCCAGTACTTC.

This sequence joins TRBV6-2 or TRBV6-3 and TRBJ2-7; a possible D gene is TRBD1 (5 bases). V was clipped by 4 bases and J by 4 bases, with 11 bases between them. Germline V gives CDR1 MNHEY, CDR2 SVGEGT. The CDR3 consists of 13 residues. CDR3: CASSSSHRYEQYF. The CDR3 nucleotides are TGTGCCAGCAGTTCCTCCCACAGGTACGAGCAGTACTTC.

V is TRBV12-3 or TRBV12-4 and J is TRBJ2-7; 13 bases align to TRBD2. The CDR3 is 15 residues long. V lost 6 bases to trimming and J lost 2 bases; unmatched junction nucleotides: 4. Written as DNA, the CDR3 is TGTGCCAGCAGATCCGGACTAGCGGGGGCCTACGAGCAGTACTTC. It specifies CASRSGLAGAYEQYF.

V is TRBV2 and J is TRBJ2-3, with D perhaps matching TRBD2 (6 bases). The V gene lost 6 bases and the J gene lost 0 bases, with 16 bases spanning the gap. This CDR3 comprises 16 residues. The germline V gene has CDR1 SNHLY and CDR2 FYNNEI. CDR3 in amino acids: CASRFTGGSSTDTQYF. The CDR3 bases are TGTGCCAGCAGATTCACCGGGGGATCTAGCACAGATACGCAGTATTTT.

This clonotype was counted only a few times. The rearrangement links TRBV29-1 to TRBJ1-3, with D uncertain. The CDR3 consists of 14 residues. Germline loops: CDR1 SQVTM, CDR2 ANQGSEA. V was pared by 6 bases and J by 3 bases, with 15 bases between. In DNA form, the CDR3 reads TGCAGCGTCGGGTCGCCTGGCCTTGGAAACACCATATATTTT. This encodes CSVGSPGLGNTIYF.

In its sample, this clonotype was seen once. The chain links TRBV6-2 or TRBV6-3 to TRBJ2-1, with 8 bases that match TRBD1. CDR1 MNHEY and CDR2 SVGEGT come from the germline V gene. With 6 bases clipped from V and 4 bases from J, the junction kept 8 bases outside the gene matches. CDR3 length: 15 amino acids. The CDR3 is CASRQTGVSYNEQFF. The CDR3, as DNA: TGTGCCAGCAGACAGACAGGGGTTTCGTACAATGAGCAGTTCTTC.

The J gene is TRBJ2-5, the V gene TRBV21-1; the listed D gene, TRBD1, was not tested against the DNA. TRBV21-1 is given as a pseudogene. This CDR3 spans 16 amino acids. CDR3 sequence (DNA): TGTGCCAGCAGCAAATCTGAGGGGGATTGGCAAGAGACCCAGTACTTC. Translation gives CASSKSEGDWQETQYF.

This clonotype was seen a handful of times. The V and J genes are TRBV7-2 and TRBJ2-7; weak D call: TRBD2 (6 bases). V was shortened by 5 bases and J by 2 bases, with 16 bases between the two germline ends. The CDR3 spans 15 residues. The germline V gene encodes CDR1 SGHTA and CDR2 FQGNSA. CDR3: CASSQGSGNPYEQYF. CDR3 DNA sequence: TGTGCCAGCAGCCAGGGTAGCGGAAATCCCTACGAGCAGTACTTC. The full variable domain, completed using reference TRBV7-2 and TRBJ2-7, is GAGVSQSPSNKVTEKGKDVELRCDPISGHTALYWYRQSLGQGLEFLIYFQGNSAPDKSGLPSDRFSAERTGGSVSTLTIQRTQQEDSAVYLCASSQGSGNPYEQYFGPGTRLTVT.

This clonotype has ten or more counts. One end of the junction varies from germline; a read error may be responsible. The genes are TRBV5-1 and TRBJ2-3; 9 bases fit TRBD1. The CDR3 loop spans 14 amino acids. Germline CDR1 is SGHRS and CDR2 is YFSETQ. The CDR3 is CASSLDRGTDTQYF. In DNA, the CDR3 is TGTGCCAGCAGCTTAGACAGGGGGACAGATACGCAGTATTTT.

This sequence joins TRBV29-1 and TRBJ1-2; TRBD1 might be the D (5 bases). The CDR3 has 14 residues. Germline V gives CDR1 SQVTM, CDR2 ANQGSEA. The V end was cut by 3 bases, the J end by 4 bases, with 15 bases between. CDR3 in amino acids: CSVDEGRGSYGYTF. In nucleotides, the CDR3 is TGCAGCGTTGATGAGGGACGGGGAAGCTATGGCTACACCTTC.

J is TRBJ1-3 and V is TRBV28; D perhaps matches TRBD1 (5 bases). The CDR3 is made up of 15 amino acids. V lost 1 base and J 4 bases, leaving 11 bases between the germline ends. Germline lookup yields CDR1 MDHEN and CDR2 SYDVKM. DNA of the CDR3: TGTGCCAGCAGTTTATTCGTCAGGGCCGGAAACACCATATATTTT. It encodes CASSLFVRAGNTIYF.